This record looks at one T cell receptor beta chain sequence and its context. Unique molecular identifiers were used to barcode this TCRbeta library. Via MiXCR, TCRdb re-called the PCR reads, giving one row per CDR3 protein. Of about 590,000 distinct CDR3 sequences in the sample, under 15% were seen once. The CDR3 loop spans 13 amino acids. V gave up 5 bases and J gave up 3 bases; unmatched junction bases: 7. In germline, CDR1 is SQVTM, CDR2 ANQGSEA. The data were taken from a study of T-cell reconstitution after alpha-beta-depleted transplantation in children. This clonotype was obtained from a male patient younger than 18 who had a stem cell transplant for acute myeloid leukemia, so the T cells may come from the graft donor. The source material was PBMCs, mostly from graft donor cells, sampled 360 days after TCRalphabeta/CD19-depleted stem cell transplant. The chain uses TRBV29-1 and TRBJ2-7; 7 bases map to TRBD2. In DNA form, the CDR3 reads TGCAGCGTTCAGGAAACTAGCGACTACGAGCAGTACTTC. It is translated as CSVQETSDYEQYF.